This T cell receptor beta chain derives from a study of blood T cell repertoires in COVID-19. Study summary: Acute and convalescent COVID-19 specimens originated in the United States, Italy and Spain. T cells, B-cell-depleted T cells, or PBMCs supplied cDNA or gDNA.

Original data processing: Estimation of nucleated cell counts was performed using reference gene primer amplification. The data were produced by immunoSEQ multiplex PCR, yet TCRdb's version contains in-frame clones alone and is incomplete. V, J and clone size are those of that table, while D and trimming were read from the DNA. The profile covers tens of thousands of clones, with over 70% appearing a single time and 1.1% taken by the ten largest. The TCR comes from a human donor in a cohort sampled during active COVID-19. Sequenced material: peripheral blood.

DNA of the CDR3: TGTGCCAGCAGCCGAATTAGCGGGGCCCTTAACAATGAGCAGTTCTTC. Encoded protein: CASSRISGALNNEQFF. The V call is TRBV11-2, the J call TRBJ2-1, with 8 bases matching TRBD2. Unmatched junction bases numbered 11, after V lost 5 bases and J lost 5 bases. The germline V gene has CDR1 SGHAT and CDR2 FQNNGV. This CDR3 region has 16 residues.